Each of the 14 T cell receptor beta chains below was sequenced from the same sample in a study of blood T cell repertoires in COVID-19. Repertoires were generated with immunoSEQ multiplex PCR, while TCRdb's copy carries only in-frame clones and drops some. Of 250,000 to 300,000 clones in the sample, 70% to 90% were seen once. Source material: peripheral blood. These receptor sequences come from an older woman with acute or convalescent COVID-19.

This clone was counted between two and nine times. J is TRBJ2-1 and V is TRBV5-1, with 10 bases matching TRBD1. The CDR3 runs to 15 residues. Germline CDR1 is SGHRS and CDR2 is YFSETQ. Trimming cost V 3 bases and J 5 bases; bases outside gene matches: 5. CDR3 residues: CASSSGQGDNNEQFF. The CDR3 DNA follows: TGCGCCAGCAGCTCAGGACAGGGGGATAACAATGAGCAGTTCTTC.

The V and J genes are TRBV19 and TRBJ1-5; D may be TRBD1 (5 bases). Trimming stripped 4 bases from V and 6 bases from J, with 13 bases between. Germline values: CDR1 LNHDA, CDR2 SQIVND (reference sequence). This CDR3 is 14 amino acids long. CDR3 DNA: TGTGCCAGTAGTAGGGGCGAGGTGAGTCAGCCCCAGCATTTT. Residues: CASSRGEVSQPQHF. The whole variable domain, filled in from reference TRBV19 and TRBJ1-5, reads DGGITQSPKYLFRKEGQNVTLSCEQNLNHDAMYWYRQDPGQGLRLIYYSQIVNDFQKGDIAEGYSVSREKKESFPLTVTSAQKNPTAFYLCASSRGEVSQPQHFGDGTRLSIL.

The CDR3 protein is CATRVGSRETQYF. The DNA for the CDR3 is TGTGCCACCAGAGTCGGTTCGAGAGAGACCCAGTACTTC. The chain has TRBV21-1 and TRBJ2-5; whether TRBD2, the table's D call, matches the DNA was not checked. TRBV21-1 corresponds to a pseudogene. The CDR3 covers 13 residues.

This clone was seen many times. The J gene is TRBJ1-1, the V gene TRBV5-1, with TRBD1 matching over 7 bases. The germline V gene encodes CDR1 SGHRS and CDR2 YFSETQ. This CDR3 spans 16 amino acids. After removal of 3 bases from V and 10 bases from J, the junction contained 18 bases not matched to a gene. Here the CDR3 reads CASSSGGTAEPVRAFF. In nucleotides, the CDR3 is TGCGCCAGCAGCTCGGGGGGGACAGCCGAACCGGTCAGAGCTTTCTTT.

The chain has TRBV12-3 or TRBV12-4 and TRBJ1-3; D gene unclear. The V end lost 3 bases, the J end lost 4 bases, and 7 bases lay between the germline ends. The CDR3 consists of 13 residues. CDR3: CASSLRSGNTIYF. In DNA form, the CDR3 reads TGTGCCAGCAGTTTGAGGAGCGGAAACACCATATATTTT.

The rearrangement joins TRBV5-4 to TRBJ2-5, with 7 bases matching TRBD1. Germline V gene lookup returns CDR1 SGHNT and CDR2 YYREEE (reference sequence). Trimming cost V 0 bases and J 4 bases; bases outside gene matches: 9. The CDR3 runs to 16 residues. The CDR3 is CASSLVAGGRSETQYF. Written as DNA, the CDR3 is TGTGCCAGCAGCTTGGTGGCAGGGGGTAGGTCAGAGACCCAGTACTTC.

The rearrangement links TRBV29-1 to TRBJ2-5; 8 nucleotides line up with TRBD2. This CDR3 has 14 amino acids. The germline CDR1 and CDR2 sequences are SQVTM and ANQGSEA. The trim removed 3 bases at V and 4 bases at J, leaving 7 bases unmatched. The DNA of the CDR3 is TGCAGCGTTGACTCCGGGGGGGCCAGAGAGACCCAGTACTTC. This encodes CSVDSGGARETQYF.

The CDR3 coding sequence is TGCGCCAGCAGGGGACCGGGACAGATTTATGGCTACACCTTC. This gives the protein CASRGPGQIYGYTF. V and J are TRBV4-1 and TRBJ1-2; 7 bases are shared with TRBD1. Looked up from germline, CDR1 is MGHRA and CDR2 is YSYEKL. The CDR3 extends over 14 amino acids. With V trimmed by 6 bases and J by 5 bases, 9 bases remained unmatched.

The rearrangement links TRBV23-1 to TRBJ1-2; D is possibly TRBD1 (5 bases). TRBV23-1 falls under the ORF class, with uncertain function. The CDR3 totals 13 residues. Trimming took off 6 bases at V and 7 bases at J, with 15 bases between the two ends. The CDR3 here is CASRGQGAGGYTF. DNA of the CDR3: TGCGCCAGCAGGGGGCAGGGAGCGGGTGGCTACACCTTC.

The chain recombines TRBV7-2 with TRBJ2-1, with a tentative D call TRBD2 (5 bases). The CDR3 extends over 14 amino acids. The V gene's germline CDR1 is SGHTA and CDR2 FQGNSA. Trimming stripped 0 bases from V and 5 bases from J, with 8 bases between. The DNA for the CDR3 is TGTGCCAGCAGCTTAGCTAGACTACACAATGAGCAGTTCTTC. Translating gives CASSLARLHNEQFF.

The rearrangement joins TRBV7-9 to TRBJ2-6; TRBD1 agrees at 7 bases. The germline CDR1 and CDR2 sequences are SEHNR and FQNEAQ (reference sequence). The CDR3 has 19 amino acids. Germline trimming cut 5 bases from V and 2 bases from J; bases unmatched to any gene: 15. CDR3 sequence: CASSQSPGTASTGANVLTF. CDR3 DNA sequence: TGTGCCAGCAGCCAATCCCCCGGGACAGCCTCGACTGGGGCCAACGTCCTGACTTTC.

The J gene is TRBJ1-6, the V gene TRBV5-1; a weak D match, TRBD1 (6 bases). Trimming cost V 1 base and J 8 bases, with 16 bases left between them. Per germline, CDR1 SGHRS and CDR2 YFSETQ. The CDR3 has 16 amino acids. The CDR3 reads CASSLRTAGAYSPLHF. The CDR3 DNA sequence: TGCGCCAGCAGCTTGCGGACGGCAGGGGCGTATTCACCCCTCCACTTT.

Only one count was recorded for this clone. V gene TRBV24-1 combines with J gene TRBJ2-1; 10 bases agree with TRBD1. Losses at the gene ends were 6 bases for V and 9 bases for J; bases not matched to a gene: 7. The length of the CDR3 is 14 residues. Germline assignment: CDR1 KGHDR and CDR2 SFDVKD. CDR3 residues: CATSTGTGVSEQFF. CDR3 DNA: TGTGCCACCAGTACCGGGACAGGGGTGAGTGAGCAGTTCTTC.

The genes are TRBV5-4 and TRBJ2-1, with 7 bases matching TRBD2. Germline-derived CDR1 and CDR2 are SGHNT and YYREEE (reference sequence). After removal of 0 bases from V and 8 bases from J, the junction contained 8 bases not matched to a gene. This CDR3 comprises 15 residues. The CDR3, as DNA: TGTGCCAGCAGCTTGGACAGCGGGGCCGGGGATGAGCAGTTCTTC. Encoded protein: CASSLDSGAGDEQFF.